This T cell receptor (beta chain) emerged from a study of blood T cell repertoires in COVID-19. The assay was immunoSEQ multiplex PCR, and TCRdb's table has in-frame clones only and misses some. The sample has more than 250,000 clones, over 80% seen once. The material sequenced was peripheral blood. The sequence was obtained from a woman in her 50s with COVID-19, enrolled during active disease.

CDR3: CASSLSRPANEQFF. CDR3 DNA sequence: TGTGCCAGCAGTTTATCGAGGCCGGCCAATGAGCAGTTCTTC. The chain employs TRBV27 and TRBJ2-1; no clear D gene. The CDR3 spans 14 residues. Trimming took 0 bases from V and 6 from J, leaving 9 bases between them. CDR1 is MNHEY and CDR2 is SMNVEV in the germline V gene (reference sequence).